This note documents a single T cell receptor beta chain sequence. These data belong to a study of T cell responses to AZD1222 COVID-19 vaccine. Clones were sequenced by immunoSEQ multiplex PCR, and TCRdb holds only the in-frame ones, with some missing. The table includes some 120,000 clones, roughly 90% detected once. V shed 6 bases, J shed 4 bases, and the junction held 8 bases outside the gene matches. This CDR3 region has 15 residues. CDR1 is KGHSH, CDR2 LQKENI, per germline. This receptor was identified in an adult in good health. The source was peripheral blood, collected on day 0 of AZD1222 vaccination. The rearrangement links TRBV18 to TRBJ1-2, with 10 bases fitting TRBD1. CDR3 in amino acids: CASSDRGDASYGYTF. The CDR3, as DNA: TGTGCCAGCTCGGACAGGGGGGACGCTAGCTATGGCTACACCTTC.